The TCR beta chain under discussion was sequenced for a study of T cells in Graves' hyperthyroidism and ophthalmopathy. Germline V gene data show CDR1 as SQVTM and CDR2 as ANQGSEA. The CDR3 covers 12 residues. Between the trimmed V and J ends, which lost 4 bases and 1 base, there was a span of 5 bases. The investigators amplified TCR beta CDR3 regions from RNA transcripts. The HTBI primer set served for first-round RT-PCR of the TCR CDR3. One entry per CDR3 protein, called by TCRdb with MiXCR from the multiplex PCR reads. The data contain approximately 870,000 distinct CDR3 sequences, approximately 40% of them seen just once; the ten biggest clones take up approximately 10%. This clonotype was counted many times.

The sequence was obtained from a man between 18 and 29 years old with Graves' hyperthyroidism. The chain recombines TRBV29-1 with TRBJ1-5; D gene unclear. The sample was blood. The CDR3 here is CSVGESNQPQHF. The CDR3 DNA follows: TGCAGCGTTGGGGAGAGCAATCAGCCCCAGCATTTT.